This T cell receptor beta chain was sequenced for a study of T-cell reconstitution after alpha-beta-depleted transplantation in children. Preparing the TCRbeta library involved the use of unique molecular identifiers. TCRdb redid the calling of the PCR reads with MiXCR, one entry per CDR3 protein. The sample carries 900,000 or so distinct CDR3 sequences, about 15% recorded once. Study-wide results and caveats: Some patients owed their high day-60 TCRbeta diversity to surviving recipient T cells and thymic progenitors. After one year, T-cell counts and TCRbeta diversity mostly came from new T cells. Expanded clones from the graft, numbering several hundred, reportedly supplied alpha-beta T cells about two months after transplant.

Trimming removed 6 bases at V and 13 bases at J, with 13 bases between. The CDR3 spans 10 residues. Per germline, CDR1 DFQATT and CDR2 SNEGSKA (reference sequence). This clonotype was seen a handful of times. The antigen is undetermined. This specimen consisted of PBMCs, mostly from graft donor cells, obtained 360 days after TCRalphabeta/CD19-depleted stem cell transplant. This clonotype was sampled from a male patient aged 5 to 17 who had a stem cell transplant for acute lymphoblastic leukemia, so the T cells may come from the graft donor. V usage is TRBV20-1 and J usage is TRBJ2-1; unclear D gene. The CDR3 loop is CSAGIYYQFF. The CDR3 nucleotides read TGCAGTGCCGGTATTTATTATCAGTTCTTC.